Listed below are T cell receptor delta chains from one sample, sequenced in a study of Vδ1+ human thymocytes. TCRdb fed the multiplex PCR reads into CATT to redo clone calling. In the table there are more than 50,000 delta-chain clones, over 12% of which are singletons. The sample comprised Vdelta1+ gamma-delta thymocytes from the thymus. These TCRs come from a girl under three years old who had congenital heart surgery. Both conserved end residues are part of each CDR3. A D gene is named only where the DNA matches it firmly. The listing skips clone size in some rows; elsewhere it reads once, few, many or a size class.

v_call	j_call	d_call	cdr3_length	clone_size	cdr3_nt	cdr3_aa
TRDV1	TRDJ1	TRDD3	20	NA	TGTGCTCTTGGGGACTTTCCTCCCTTAACTGGGGGATACCTACCCGATAAACTCATCTTT	CALGDFPPLTGGYLPDKLIF
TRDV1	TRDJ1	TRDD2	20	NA	TGTGCTCTTGGGAAGAAGGCCTTCCTACACAGGGGGGATTGGCGCGATAAACTCATCTTT	CALGKKAFLHRGDWRDKLIF
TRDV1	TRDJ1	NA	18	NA	TGTGCTCTTGGGGAAGAGGTGCCCTACCCGTTCTGGGCCGATAAACTCATCTTT	CALGEEVPYPFWADKLIF
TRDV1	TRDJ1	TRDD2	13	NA	TGTGCTCTTGGGCCCCTTCCTACCGATAAACTCATCTTT	CALGPLPTDKLIF
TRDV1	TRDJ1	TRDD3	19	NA	TGTGCTCTTGGGGAAACCTCCTACGGTCTGGGGGACACCACCGATAAACTCATCTTT	CALGETSYGLGDTTDKLIF
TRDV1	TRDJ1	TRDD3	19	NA	TGTGCTCTTCGTATTAACTGGGGGTTCGTAGGGTTGGATGGCGATAAACTCATCTTT	CALRINWGFVGLDGDKLIF
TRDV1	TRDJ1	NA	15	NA	TGTGCTCTTGGGGCGCGCCGGGGATCCCACGATAAACTCATCTTT	CALGARRGSHDKLIF
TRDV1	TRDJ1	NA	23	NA	TGTGCTCTTGGGGGGACTTCCTACGATCTTACTGGGGATGATCCTATATACACCGATAAACTCATCTTT	CALGGTSYDLTGDDPIYTDKLIF
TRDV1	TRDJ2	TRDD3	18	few	TGTGCTCTTGGGGAACTACGAGGACTACTGGGGTCGACAGCACAACTCTTCTTT	CALGELRGLLGSTAQLFF
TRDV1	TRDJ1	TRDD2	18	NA	TGTGCTCTTGGGGAAGCCTTCCTACATCTAGCTGGCACCGATAAACTCATCTTT	CALGEAFLHLAGTDKLIF
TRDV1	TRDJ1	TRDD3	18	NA	TGTGCTCTTGGGGATTTTACTGGGGGATTCCCAAACACCGATAAACTCATCTTT	CALGDFTGGFPNTDKLIF
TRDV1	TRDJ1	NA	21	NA	TGTGCTCTTGGGGACTTACCCCTAAGGAAGGGATGGTCCCCGAACACCGATAAACTCATCTTT	CALGDLPLRKGWSPNTDKLIF
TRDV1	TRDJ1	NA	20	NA	TGTGCTCTTGGGGAACACCGCTTCCTACTGGGGGGCCCGTACACCGATAAACTCATCTTT	CALGEHRFLLGGPYTDKLIF
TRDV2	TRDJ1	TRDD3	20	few	TGTGCCTGTGACGCCCCTACTAGGGGATACCCCTCCAAGCTCACCGATAAACTCATCTTT	CACDAPTRGYPSKLTDKLIF
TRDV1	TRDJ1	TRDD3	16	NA	TGTGCTCTTGGGGAAGGGTGGGGGATACGTCACGATAAACTCATCTTT	CALGEGWGIRHDKLIF
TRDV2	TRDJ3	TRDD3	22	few	TGTGCCTGTGACCCTTTTTTGACGGGACTGGGGACCTCCTCCTGGGACACCCGACAGATGTTTTTC	CACDPFLTGLGTSSWDTRQMFF
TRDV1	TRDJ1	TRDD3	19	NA	TGTGCTCTTGGGGAACTAGTCGTGGCTGGGGGATACGGTGGCGATAAACTCATCTTT	CALGELVVAGGYGGDKLIF
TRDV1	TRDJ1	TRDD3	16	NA	TGTGCTCTTGGGTTAATACTGGGGGCCCACACCGATAAACTCATCTTT	CALGLILGAHTDKLIF
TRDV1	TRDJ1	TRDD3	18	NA	TGTGCTCTTGGGGAACGAGTACTGGGGGATACGATCACCGATAAACTCATCTTT	CALGERVLGDTITDKLIF
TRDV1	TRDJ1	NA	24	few	TGTGCTCTTGGGAAATTACCCTTGGCCTTCCTACAGGGATACGACATTGGGTACACCGATAAACTCATCTTT	CALGKLPLAFLQGYDIGYTDKLIF
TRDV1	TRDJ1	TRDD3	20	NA	TGTGCTCTTGGGGGGCCATCTACGCCCCCCCGACTGGGGGGTACCGATAAACTCATCTTT	CALGGPSTPPRLGGTDKLIF
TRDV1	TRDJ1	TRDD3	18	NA	TGTGCTCTTGGGGAACGTCCTACACGGGGGATACGTTCGGATAAACTCATCTTT	CALGERPTRGIRSDKLIF
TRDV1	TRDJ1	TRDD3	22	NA	TGTGCTCTTGGGGAACTAGTGGGGCCTTCCCGGTACTGGGGGAGGTACACCGATAAACTCATCTTT	CALGELVGPSRYWGRYTDKLIF
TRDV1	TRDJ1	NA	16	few	TGTGCTCTTGGGGAACACCTAGGGGGGCACACCGATAAACTCATCTTT	CALGEHLGGHTDKLIF
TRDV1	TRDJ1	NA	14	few	TGTGCTCTTGGGGAAGGGGGTTACACCGATAAACTCATCTTT	CALGEGGYTDKLIF
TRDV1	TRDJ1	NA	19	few	TGTGCTCTTGGGGAACTGAGTAGGTGGGGATCTATCCGTGGCGATAAACTCATCTTT	CALGELSRWGSIRGDKLIF
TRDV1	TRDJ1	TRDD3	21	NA	TGTGCTCTTGGGGAACTAGGCCACTGGGGGATACCAGAAACCTCAAGGGATAAACCCATCTTT	CALGELGHWGIPETSRDKPIF
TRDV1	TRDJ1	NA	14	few	TGTGCTCTTGGGGATTTCTTCCTTGCCGATAAACTCATCTTT	CALGDFFLADKLIF
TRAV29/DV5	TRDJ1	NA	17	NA	TGTGCAGCAAGCGAAGTGAAGGGGACCCACCAGGGTTATAAACTCATCTTT	CAASEVKGTHQGYKLIF
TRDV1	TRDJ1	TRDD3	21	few	TGTGCTCTTGGGGAACTAGTTACGACTGGGGGATACTCCCCGTACACCGATAAACTCATCTTT	CALGELVTTGGYSPYTDKLIF
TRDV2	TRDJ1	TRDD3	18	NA	TGTGCCTATGACACCGCATCCGCTTCTTGGGAGGATACGCGAGAACTCATCTTT	CAYDTASASWEDTRELIF
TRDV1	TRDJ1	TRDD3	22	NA	TGTGCTCTTGGGCTTTGGGGGGATTCCCAGCATAATGGGGGCCAGAGGACCGATAAACTCATCTTT	CALGLWGDSQHNGGQRTDKLIF
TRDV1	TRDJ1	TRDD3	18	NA	TGTGCTCTTGGGACACCTCTCCTGGGGGATACGCGGCCCGATAAACTCATCTTT	CALGTPLLGDTRPDKLIF
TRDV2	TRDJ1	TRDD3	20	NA	TGTGCCTGTGACAGCCTACTGGGGGATACCTTAATTTCTGGCACCGATAAACTCATCTTT	CACDSLLGDTLISGTDKLIF
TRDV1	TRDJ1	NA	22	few	TGTGCTCTTGGGGAACTACGGAACCTACGGATGTCTACTCGGGGGTACACCGATAAACTCATCTTT	CALGELRNLRMSTRGYTDKLIF
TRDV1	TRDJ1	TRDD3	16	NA	TGTGCTCTTGGGGCACCCCGATGTACTGGGGATTTGAAACTCATCTTT	CALGAPRCTGDLKLIF
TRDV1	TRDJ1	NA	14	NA	TGTGCTCTTGGGGACCTTGGGGACCCCGATAAACTCATCTTT	CALGDLGDPDKLIF
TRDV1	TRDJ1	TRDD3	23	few	TGTGCTCTTGGTGCCGAGGGGCCTCACTGGGGGATACGCCCCGGTAGGTACACCGATAAACTCATCTTT	CALGAEGPHWGIRPGRYTDKLIF
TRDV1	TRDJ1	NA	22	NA	TGTGCTCTTGGGAAATCCTACGACGGGTACTGGGGCTCCCGTTTGTACCCCGATAAACTCATCTTT	CALGKSYDGYWGSRLYPDKLIF
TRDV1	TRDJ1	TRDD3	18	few	TGTGCTCTTGGGGAACTAGTTTCGAGAGGGGGATACTCCGATAAACTCATCTTT	CALGELVSRGGYSDKLIF
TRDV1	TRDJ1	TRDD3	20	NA	TGTGCTCTTGGGGGGCCTTCTCTTGGGGGATACCCCAAGTACACCGATAAACTCATCTTT	CALGGPSLGGYPKYTDKLIF
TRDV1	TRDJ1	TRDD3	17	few	TGTGCTCTTGGGGAGTTATGTTCTGGGGGATACACCGATAAACTCATCTTT	CALGELCSGGYTDKLIF
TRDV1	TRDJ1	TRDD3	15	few	TGTGCTCTTGGGGACCTGGGGGATACGGCCGATAAACTCATCTTT	CALGDLGDTADKLIF
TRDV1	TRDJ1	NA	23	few	TGTGCTCTTGGGGAACTACGCTTCCTAACTCTAATCCGGGGATCCACGTACACCGATAAACTCATCTTT	CALGELRFLTLIRGSTYTDKLIF
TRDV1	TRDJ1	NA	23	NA	TGTGCTCTTGGGGGAGCCGCCCTAATCGGACTCGTAACTGGGCCCCTCGTCACCGATAAACTCATCTTT	CALGGAALIGLVTGPLVTDKLIF
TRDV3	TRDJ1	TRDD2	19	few	TGTGCCTACTCCCCCTTCCTAGGGGGGGGGACCTCGTACACCGATAAACTCATCTTT	CAYSPFLGGGTSYTDKLIF
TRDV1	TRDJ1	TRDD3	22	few	TGTGCTCTTGGGGAACGAAACGCCCTCAGCCTGTACTGGGGGATCGAGGCCGATAAACTCATCTTT	CALGERNALSLYWGIEADKLIF
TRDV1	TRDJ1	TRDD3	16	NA	TGTGCTCTTGGGGGAACACTGGGGGATAACACCGATAAACTCATCTTT	CALGGTLGDNTDKLIF
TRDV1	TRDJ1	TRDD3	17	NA	TGTGCTCTTGGGAGTTACTGGGGGGGGAAGTACACCGATAAACTCATCTTT	CALGSYWGGKYTDKLIF
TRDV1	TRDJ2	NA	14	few	TGTGCTCTTGGGGCCCCTCGGGTGACAGCACAACTCTTCTTT	CALGAPRVTAQLFF
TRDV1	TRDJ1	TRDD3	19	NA	TGTGCTCTTGGCGAAAGGTTCCCAACTGGGGGATATAACACCGATAAACTCATCTTT	CALGERFPTGGYNTDKLIF
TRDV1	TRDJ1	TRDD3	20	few	TGTGCTCTTGGGGAAAAGGCCCCTCTGAGTACTGGGGGGTACACCGATAAACTCATCTTT	CALGEKAPLSTGGYTDKLIF
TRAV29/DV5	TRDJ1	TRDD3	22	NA	TGTGCAGCAAGCGACGAGAGGGCCTATATGTACTGGGGGATACTTAAGGCCGATAAACTCATCTTT	CAASDERAYMYWGILKADKLIF